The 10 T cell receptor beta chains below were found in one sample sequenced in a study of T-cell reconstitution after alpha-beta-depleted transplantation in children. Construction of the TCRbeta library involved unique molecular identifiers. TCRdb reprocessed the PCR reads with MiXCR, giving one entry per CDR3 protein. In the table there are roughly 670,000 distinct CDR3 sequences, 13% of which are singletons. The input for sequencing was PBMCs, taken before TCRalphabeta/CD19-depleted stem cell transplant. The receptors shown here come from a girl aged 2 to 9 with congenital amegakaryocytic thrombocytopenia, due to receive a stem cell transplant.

CDR3 protein: CSAQGVGRQGAYMNTEAFF. Here the CDR3 DNA reads TGCAGTGCTCAAGGGGTAGGCCGGCAAGGGGCGTATATGAACACTGAAGCTTTCTTT. This chain joins TRBV20-1 and TRBJ1-1, with D possibly being TRBD1 (5 bases). V was cut by 5 bases and J by 0 bases, with 28 bases left in between. The CDR3 sequence is 19 residues long. CDR1 and CDR2 (germline): DFQATT, SNEGSKA (reference sequence).

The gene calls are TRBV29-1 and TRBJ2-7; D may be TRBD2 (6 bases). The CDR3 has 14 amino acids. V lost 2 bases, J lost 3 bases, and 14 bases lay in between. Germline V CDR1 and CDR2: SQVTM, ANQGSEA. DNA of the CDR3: TGCAGCGTTGAAATGGGAGGACCACGCTACGAGCAGTACTTC. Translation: CSVEMGGPRYEQYF.

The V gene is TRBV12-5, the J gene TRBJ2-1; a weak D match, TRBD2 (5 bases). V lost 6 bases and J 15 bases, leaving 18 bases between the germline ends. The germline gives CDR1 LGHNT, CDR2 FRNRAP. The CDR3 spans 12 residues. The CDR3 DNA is TGTGCTAGTGGCACTCCGGAGAGGGATCCGTTCTTC. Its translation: CASGTPERDPFF.

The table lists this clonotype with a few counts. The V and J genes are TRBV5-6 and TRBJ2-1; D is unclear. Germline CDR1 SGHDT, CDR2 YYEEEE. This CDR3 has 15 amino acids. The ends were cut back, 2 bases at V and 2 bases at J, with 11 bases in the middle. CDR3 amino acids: CASSFLSEPYNEQFF. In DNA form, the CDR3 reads TGTGCCAGCAGCTTCCTAAGCGAGCCCTACAATGAGCAGTTCTTC.

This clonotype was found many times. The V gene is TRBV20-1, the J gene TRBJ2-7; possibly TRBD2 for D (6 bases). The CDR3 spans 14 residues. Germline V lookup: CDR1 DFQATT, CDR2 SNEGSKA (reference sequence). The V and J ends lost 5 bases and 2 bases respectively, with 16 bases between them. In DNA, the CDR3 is TGCAGTGCTGGGAAGCGGGCAAGCGCCTACGAGCAGTACTTC. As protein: CSAGKRASAYEQYF.

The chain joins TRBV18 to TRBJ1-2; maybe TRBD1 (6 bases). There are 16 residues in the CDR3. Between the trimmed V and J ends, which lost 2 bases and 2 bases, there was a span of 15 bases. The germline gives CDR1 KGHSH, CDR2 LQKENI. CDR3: CASSPKPTGRNYGYTF. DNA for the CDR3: TGTGCCAGCTCACCAAAACCGACAGGTCGGAACTATGGCTACACCTTC.

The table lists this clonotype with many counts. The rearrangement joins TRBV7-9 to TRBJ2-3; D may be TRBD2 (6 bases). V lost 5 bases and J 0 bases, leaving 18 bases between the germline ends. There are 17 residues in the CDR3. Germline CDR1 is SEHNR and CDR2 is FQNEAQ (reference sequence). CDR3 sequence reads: CASSNIRDFPSTDTQYF. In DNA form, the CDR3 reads TGTGCCAGCAGCAATATCAGGGACTTCCCTAGCACAGATACGCAGTATTTT. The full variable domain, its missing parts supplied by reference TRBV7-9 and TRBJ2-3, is DTGVSQNPRHKITKRGQNVTFRCDPISEHNRLYWYRQTLGQGPEFLTYFQNEAQLEKSRLLSDRFSAERPKGSFSTLEIQRTEQGDSAMYLCASSNIRDFPSTDTQYFGPGTRLTVL.

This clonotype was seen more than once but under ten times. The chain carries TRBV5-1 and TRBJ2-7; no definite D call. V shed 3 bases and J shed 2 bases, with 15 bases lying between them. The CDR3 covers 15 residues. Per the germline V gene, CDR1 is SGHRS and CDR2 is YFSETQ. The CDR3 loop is CASSSRSTVPYEQYF. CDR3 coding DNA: TGCGCCAGCAGCTCCCGTTCCACAGTACCCTACGAGCAGTACTTC.

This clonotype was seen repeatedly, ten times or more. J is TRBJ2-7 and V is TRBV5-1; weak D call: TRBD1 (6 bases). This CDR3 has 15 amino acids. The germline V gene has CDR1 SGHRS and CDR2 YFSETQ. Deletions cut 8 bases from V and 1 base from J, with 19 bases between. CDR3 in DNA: TGCGCCAGGCAACTATACAGGGCATCTTCCTACGAGCAGTACTTC. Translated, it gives CARQLYRASSYEQYF.

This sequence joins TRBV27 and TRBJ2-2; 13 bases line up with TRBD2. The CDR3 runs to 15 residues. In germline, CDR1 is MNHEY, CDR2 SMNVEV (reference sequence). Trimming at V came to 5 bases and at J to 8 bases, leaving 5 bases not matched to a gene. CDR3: CASSVGTSGKGELFF. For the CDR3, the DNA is TGTGCCAGCAGTGTCGGGACTAGCGGGAAAGGGGAGCTGTTTTTT.